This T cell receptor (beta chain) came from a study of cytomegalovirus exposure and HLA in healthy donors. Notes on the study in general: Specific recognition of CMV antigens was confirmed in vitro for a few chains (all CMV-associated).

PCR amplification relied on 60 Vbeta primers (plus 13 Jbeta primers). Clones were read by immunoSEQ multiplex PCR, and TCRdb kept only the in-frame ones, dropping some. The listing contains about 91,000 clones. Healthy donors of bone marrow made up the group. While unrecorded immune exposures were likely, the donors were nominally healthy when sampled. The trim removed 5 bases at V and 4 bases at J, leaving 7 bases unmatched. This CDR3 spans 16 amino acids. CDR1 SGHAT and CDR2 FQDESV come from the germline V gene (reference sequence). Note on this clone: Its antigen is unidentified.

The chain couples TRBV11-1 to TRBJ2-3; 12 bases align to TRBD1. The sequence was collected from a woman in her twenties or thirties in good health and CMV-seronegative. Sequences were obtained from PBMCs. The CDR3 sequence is CASSVPGTGGADTQYF. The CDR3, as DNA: TGTGCCAGCAGCGTACCCGGGACAGGGGGCGCAGATACGCAGTATTTT.